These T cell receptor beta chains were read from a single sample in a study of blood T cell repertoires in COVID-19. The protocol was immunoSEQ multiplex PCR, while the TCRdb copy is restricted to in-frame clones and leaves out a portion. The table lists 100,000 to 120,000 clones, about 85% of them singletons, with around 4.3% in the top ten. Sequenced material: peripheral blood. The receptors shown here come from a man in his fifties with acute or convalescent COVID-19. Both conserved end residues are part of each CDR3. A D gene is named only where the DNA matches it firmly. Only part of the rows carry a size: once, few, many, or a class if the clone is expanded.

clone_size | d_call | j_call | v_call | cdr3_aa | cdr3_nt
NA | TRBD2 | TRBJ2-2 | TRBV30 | CAWGGLAGASNTGELFF | TGTGCCTGGGGGGGACTAGCGGGAGCCTCGAACACCGGGGAGCTGTTTTTT
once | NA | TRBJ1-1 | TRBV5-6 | CASSLGPGANTEAFF | TGTGCCAGCAGCTTGGGCCCAGGGGCCAACACTGAAGCTTTCTTT
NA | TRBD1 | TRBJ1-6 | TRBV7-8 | CASSPPGGSSYNSPLHF | TGTGCCAGCAGCCCTCCAGGGGGGAGCTCCTATAATTCACCCCTCCACTTT
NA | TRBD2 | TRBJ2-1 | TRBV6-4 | CASSDLAGLNNEQFF | TGTGCCAGCAGTGATCTAGCGGGATTAAACAATGAGCAGTTCTTC
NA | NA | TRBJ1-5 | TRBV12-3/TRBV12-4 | CASSEPGVQPQHF | TGTGCCAGCAGTGAACCAGGGGTACAGCCCCAGCATTTT
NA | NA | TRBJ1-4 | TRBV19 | CASSILGEKGEKLFF | TGTGCCAGTAGTATACTAGGGGAAAAAGGTGAAAAACTGTTTTTT
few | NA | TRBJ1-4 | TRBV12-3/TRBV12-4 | CASSPSGGKLFF | TGTGCCAGCAGCCCCTCCGGGGGAAAACTGTTTTTT
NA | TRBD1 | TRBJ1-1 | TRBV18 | CASSPGTGRNTEAFF | TGTGCCAGCTCACCAGGGACAGGGAGGAACACTGAAGCTTTCTTT
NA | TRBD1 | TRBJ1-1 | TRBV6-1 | CASSHRDRTDTEAFF | TGTGCCAGCAGTCACCGGGACAGGACCGACACTGAAGCTTTCTTT
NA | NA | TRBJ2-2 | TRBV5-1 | CASSTGTPNTGELFF | TGCGCCAGCAGCACAGGGACGCCGAACACCGGGGAGCTGTTTTTT
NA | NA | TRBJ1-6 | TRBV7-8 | CASSLAGRVTPLHF | TGTGCCAGCAGCTTAGCAGGGCGGGTTACACCCCTCCACTTT
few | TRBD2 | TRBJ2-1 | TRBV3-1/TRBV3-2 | CASSQAPGLAALNEQFF | TGTGCCAGCAGCCAAGCTCCAGGACTAGCGGCTCTTAATGAGCAGTTCTTC
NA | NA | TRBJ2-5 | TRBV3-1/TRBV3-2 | CASTIGGQETQYF | TGTGCCAGCACCATCGGGGGTCAAGAGACCCAGTACTTC
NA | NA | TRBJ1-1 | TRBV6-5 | CASSTSDTLTEAFF | TGTGCCAGCAGCACTTCGGACACCTTGACTGAAGCTTTCTTT
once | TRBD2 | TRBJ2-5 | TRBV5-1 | CASSSPRGGHGETQYF | TGCGCCAGCAGCTCCCCGCGGGGGGGCCATGGAGAGACCCAGTACTTC
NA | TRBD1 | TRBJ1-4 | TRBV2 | CASKPGQGGKLFF | TGTGCCAGCAAGCCGGGACAGGGCGGAAAACTGTTTTTT
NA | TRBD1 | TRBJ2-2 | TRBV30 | CAWSPDRSGELFF | TGTGCCTGGAGTCCGGACAGGTCGGGGGAGCTGTTTTTT
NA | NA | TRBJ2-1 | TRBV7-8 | CASSQMEGSYNEQFF | TGTGCCAGCAGTCAAATGGAGGGCTCCTACAATGAGCAGTTCTTC
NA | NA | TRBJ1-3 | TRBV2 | CASRDKAGNTIYF | TGTGCCAGCCGGGACAAGGCTGGAAACACCATATATTTT
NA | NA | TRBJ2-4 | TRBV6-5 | CASSLTQAWSIQYF | TGTGCCAGCAGTTTAACTCAAGCTTGGAGCATTCAGTACTTC
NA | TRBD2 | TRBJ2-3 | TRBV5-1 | CASSLGLAETDTQYF | TGCGCCAGCAGCTTGGGACTAGCGGAGACAGATACGCAGTATTTT
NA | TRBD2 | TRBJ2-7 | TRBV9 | CASSVDGTSGSEQYF | TGTGCCAGCAGCGTAGATGGGACTAGCGGGAGCGAGCAGTACTTC
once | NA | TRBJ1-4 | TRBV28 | CASSLSPSVDGNEKLFF | TGTGCCAGCAGTTTAAGTCCCTCGGTCGATGGTAATGAAAAACTGTTTTTT
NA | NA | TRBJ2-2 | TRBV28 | CASKLQDRVGELFF | TGTGCCAGCAAGTTACAGGATCGGGTCGGGGAGCTGTTTTTT
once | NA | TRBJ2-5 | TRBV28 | CASSPPGGGGETQYF | TGTGCCAGCAGTCCCCCGGGGGGCGGCGGGGAGACCCAGTACTTC
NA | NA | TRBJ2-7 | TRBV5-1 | CASSPRQSSYEQYF | TGCGCCAGCAGCCCCAGACAGTCCTCCTACGAGCAGTACTTC
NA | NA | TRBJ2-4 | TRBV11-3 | CASSWGIGQRNIQYF | TGTGCCAGCAGCTGGGGTATCGGACAGCGAAACATTCAGTACTTC
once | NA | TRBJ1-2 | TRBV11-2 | CASSSSPTEHYGYTF | TGTGCCAGCAGCTCAAGTCCGACAGAACACTATGGCTACACCTTC
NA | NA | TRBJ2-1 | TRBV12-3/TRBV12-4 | CASSLGQFNEQFF | TGTGCCAGCAGTTTAGGTCAGTTCAATGAGCAGTTCTTC
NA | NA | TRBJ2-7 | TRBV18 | CASSPPKGEQYF | TGTGCCAGCTCACCTCCTAAGGGGGAGCAGTACTTC
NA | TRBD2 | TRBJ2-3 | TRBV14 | CASSQGRGRDTDTQYF | TGTGCCAGCAGCCAAGGTCGTGGGAGGGACACAGATACGCAGTATTTT
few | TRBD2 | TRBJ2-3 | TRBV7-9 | CASSGGGLAAFTDTQYF | TGTGCCAGCAGCGGTGGAGGGCTAGCGGCCTTCACAGATACGCAGTATTTT
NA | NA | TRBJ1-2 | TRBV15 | CATSGQRLGSYGYTF | TGTGCCACCAGCGGGCAGAGATTAGGATCCTATGGCTACACCTTC
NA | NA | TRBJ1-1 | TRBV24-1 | CATRSAGKRRDTEAFF | TGTGCCACCAGATCAGCAGGGAAGAGGAGGGACACTGAAGCTTTCTTT
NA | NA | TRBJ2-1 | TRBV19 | CASSIDRLAPYNEQFF | TGTGCCAGTAGTATAGATCGCCTAGCTCCGTACAATGAGCAGTTCTTC
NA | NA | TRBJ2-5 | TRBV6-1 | CASSVGTGLNQETQYF | TGTGCCAGCAGTGTGGGGACTGGCCTCAACCAAGAGACCCAGTACTTC
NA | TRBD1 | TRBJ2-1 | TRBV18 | CASSPGTGGWDEQFF | TGTGCCAGCTCACCCGGGACAGGGGGCTGGGATGAGCAGTTCTTC
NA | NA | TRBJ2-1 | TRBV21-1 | CASTRSSGRNEQFF | TGTGCCAGCACTAGGTCTAGCGGAAGGAATGAGCAGTTCTTC
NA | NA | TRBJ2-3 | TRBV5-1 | CASSLVGGPTDTQYF | TGCGCCAGCAGCTTAGTCGGGGGGCCGACAGATACGCAGTATTTT
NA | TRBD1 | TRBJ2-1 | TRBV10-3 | CAISEGFPGQGANEQFF | TGTGCCATCAGTGAGGGTTTTCCGGGACAGGGGGCAAATGAGCAGTTCTTC
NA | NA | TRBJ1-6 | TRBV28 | CASSLSRANSPLHF | TGTGCCAGCAGTTTATCCAGGGCTAATTCACCCCTCCACTTT
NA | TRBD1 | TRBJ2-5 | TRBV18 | CASSRDSQETQYF | TGTGCCAGCTCACGGGACAGCCAAGAGACCCAGTACTTC
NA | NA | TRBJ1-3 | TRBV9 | CASRNSGGNTIYF | TGTGCCAGCAGGAATAGCGGTGGAAACACCATATATTTT
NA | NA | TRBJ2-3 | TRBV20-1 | CSASGGGAPNTQYF | TGCAGTGCTAGTGGAGGGGGGGCCCCGAATACGCAGTATTTT
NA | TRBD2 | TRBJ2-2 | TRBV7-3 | CASSRTSGARGELFF | TGTGCCAGCAGCCGGACTAGCGGGGCGCGGGGGGAGCTGTTTTTT
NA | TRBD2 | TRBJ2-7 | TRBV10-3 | CAIRRERAGTDEQYF | TGTGCCATCCGGCGGGAGAGGGCGGGAACCGACGAGCAGTACTTC
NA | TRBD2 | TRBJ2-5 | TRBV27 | CASSLGGRLETQYF | TGTGCCAGCAGTTTAGGCGGGAGGCTAGAGACCCAGTACTTC
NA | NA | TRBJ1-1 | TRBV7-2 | CASSFSFRGNTEAFF | TGTGCCAGCAGCTTTTCATTTCGAGGGAACACTGAAGCTTTCTTT
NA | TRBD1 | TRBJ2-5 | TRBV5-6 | CASSLTGGGETQYF | TGTGCCAGCAGCTTAACAGGGGGCGGCGAGACCCAGTACTTC
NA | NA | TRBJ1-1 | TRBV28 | CASSLPLKGGNTEAFF | TGTGCCAGCAGTTTACCACTAAAAGGGGGGAACACTGAAGCTTTCTTT
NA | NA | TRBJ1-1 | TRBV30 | CAWSTGYEAFF | TGTGCCTGGAGTACGGGTTATGAAGCTTTCTTT
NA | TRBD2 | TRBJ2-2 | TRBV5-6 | CASSPLAVNTGELFF | TGTGCCAGCAGCCCTCTAGCGGTGAACACCGGGGAGCTGTTTTTT
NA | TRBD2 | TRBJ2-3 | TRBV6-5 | CASSLGLADTQYF | TGTGCCAGCAGTCTGGGACTAGCAGATACGCAGTATTTT